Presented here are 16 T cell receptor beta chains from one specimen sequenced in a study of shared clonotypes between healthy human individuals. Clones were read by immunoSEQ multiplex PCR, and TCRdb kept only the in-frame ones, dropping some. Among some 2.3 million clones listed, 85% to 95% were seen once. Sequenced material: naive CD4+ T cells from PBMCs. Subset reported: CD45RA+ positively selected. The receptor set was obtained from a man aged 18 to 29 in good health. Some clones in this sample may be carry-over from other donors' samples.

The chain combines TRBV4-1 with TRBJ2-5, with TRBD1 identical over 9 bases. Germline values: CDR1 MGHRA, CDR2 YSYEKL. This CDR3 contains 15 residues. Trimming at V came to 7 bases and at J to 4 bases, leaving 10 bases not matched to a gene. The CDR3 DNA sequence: TGCGCCAGCAACGCAGACAGGGGGGGTGGAGAGACCCAGTACTTC. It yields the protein CASNADRGGGETQYF.

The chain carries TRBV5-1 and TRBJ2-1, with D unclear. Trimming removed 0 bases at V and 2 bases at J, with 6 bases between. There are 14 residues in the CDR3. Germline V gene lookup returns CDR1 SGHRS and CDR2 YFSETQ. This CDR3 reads CASSLALPYNEQFF. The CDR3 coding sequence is TGCGCCAGCAGCTTGGCGTTACCCTACAATGAGCAGTTCTTC.

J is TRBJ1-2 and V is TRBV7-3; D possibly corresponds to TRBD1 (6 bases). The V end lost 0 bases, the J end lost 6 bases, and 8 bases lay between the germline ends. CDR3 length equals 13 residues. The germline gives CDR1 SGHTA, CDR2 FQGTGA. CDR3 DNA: TGTGCCAGCAGCTTAACGGGGGCAGATGGCTACACCTTC. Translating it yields CASSLTGADGYTF.

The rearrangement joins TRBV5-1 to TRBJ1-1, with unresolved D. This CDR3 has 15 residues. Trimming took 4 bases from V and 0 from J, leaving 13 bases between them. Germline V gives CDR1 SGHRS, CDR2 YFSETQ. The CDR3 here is CASSGGKTMNTEAFF. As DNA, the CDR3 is TGCGCCAGCAGCGGCGGGAAGACCATGAACACTGAAGCTTTCTTT.

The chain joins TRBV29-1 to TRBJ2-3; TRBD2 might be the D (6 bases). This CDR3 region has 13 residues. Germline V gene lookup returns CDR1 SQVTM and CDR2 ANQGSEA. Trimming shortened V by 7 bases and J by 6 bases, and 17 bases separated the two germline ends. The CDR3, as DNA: TGCAGCGCCCGAAGGGACTTGGGGGATACGCAGTATTTT. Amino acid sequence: CSARRDLGDTQYF.

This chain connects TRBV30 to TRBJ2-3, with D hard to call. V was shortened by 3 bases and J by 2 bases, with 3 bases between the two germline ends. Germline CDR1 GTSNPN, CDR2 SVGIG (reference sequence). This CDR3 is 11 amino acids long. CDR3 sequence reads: CAWRVTDTQYF. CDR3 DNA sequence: TGTGCCTGGAGAGTCACAGATACGCAGTATTTT.

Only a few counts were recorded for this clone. As DNA, the CDR3 is TGTGCCAGCAGCTTCATGACAGACATGAACACTGAAGCTTTCTTT. Translated: CASSFMTDMNTEAFF. The V call is TRBV5-4, the J call TRBJ1-1; tentative D call: TRBD1 (5 bases). This CDR3 is 15 amino acids long. Germline CDR1 is SGHNT and CDR2 is YYREEE (reference sequence). V lost 2 bases to trimming and J lost 0 bases, with 11 bases between them.

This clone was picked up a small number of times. The CDR3 is CASSFMRAPGPQHF. CDR3 bases: TGTGCCAGCAGTTTTATGCGGGCCCCGGGGCCCCAGCATTTT. The rearrangement links TRBV28 to TRBJ1-5; D is ambiguous. This CDR3 has 14 amino acids. Germline CDR1 is MDHEN and CDR2 is SYDVKM. The V end was cut by 3 bases, the J end by 9 bases, with 15 bases between.

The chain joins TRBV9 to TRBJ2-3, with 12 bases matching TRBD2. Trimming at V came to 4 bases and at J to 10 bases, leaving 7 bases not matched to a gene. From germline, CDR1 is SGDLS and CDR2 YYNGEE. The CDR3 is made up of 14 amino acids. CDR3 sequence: CASSPRTSGISQYF. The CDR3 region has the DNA TGTGCCAGCAGCCCCCGGACTAGCGGGATATCGCAGTATTTT.

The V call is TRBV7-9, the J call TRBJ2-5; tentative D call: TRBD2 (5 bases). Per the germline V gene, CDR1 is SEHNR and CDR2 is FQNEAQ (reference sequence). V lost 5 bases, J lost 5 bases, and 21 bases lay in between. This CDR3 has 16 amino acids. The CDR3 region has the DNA TGTGCCAGCAGCGCGGGTGGGTCGGGAACGGTGGAGACCCAGTACTTC. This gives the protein CASSAGGSGTVETQYF.

For the CDR3, the DNA is TGTGCCAGCAGCTTCCTCGGGACTAGCGGGAGGGCGGGGGATACGCAGTATTTT. Residues: CASSFLGTSGRAGDTQYF. The chain has TRBV7-2 and TRBJ2-3; 16 nucleotides align to TRBD2. With 3 bases clipped from V and 6 bases from J, the junction kept 9 bases outside the gene matches. CDR3 length equals 18 residues. Germline assignment: CDR1 SGHTA and CDR2 FQGNSA.

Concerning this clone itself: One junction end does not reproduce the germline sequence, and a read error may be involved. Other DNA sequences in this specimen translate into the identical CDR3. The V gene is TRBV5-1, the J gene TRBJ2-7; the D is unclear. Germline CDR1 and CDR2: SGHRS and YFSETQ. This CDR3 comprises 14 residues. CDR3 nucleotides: TGCGCCAGCAGCTTGGAGAGTTCCTCCTACGAGCAATACTTC. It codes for CASSLESSSYEQYF.

The CDR3 region is CASSSGPGPGELFF. CDR3 bases: TGTGCCAGCAGCTCAGGCCCCGGGCCGGGGGAGCTGTTTTTT. The chain links TRBV11-3 to TRBJ2-2, with D unclear. The germline V and J ends were trimmed by 4 bases and 8 bases, with 14 bases remaining between them. Germline V gives CDR1 SGHNT, CDR2 YENEEA. The CDR3 loop spans 14 amino acids. Full variable domain (rest looked up from reference TRBV11-3 and TRBJ2-2): EAGVVQSPRYKIIEKKQPVAFWCNPISGHNTLYWYLQNLGQGPELLIRYENEEAVDDSQLPKDRFSAERLKGVDSTLKIQPAELGDSAVYLCASSSGPGPGELFFGEGSRLTVL.

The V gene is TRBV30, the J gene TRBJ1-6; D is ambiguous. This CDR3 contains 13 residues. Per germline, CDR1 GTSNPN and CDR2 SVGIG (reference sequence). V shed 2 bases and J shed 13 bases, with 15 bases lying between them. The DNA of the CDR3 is TGTGCCTGGAGTATAGGACTCCTCGGGCCCCTCCACTTT. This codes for CAWSIGLLGPLHF.

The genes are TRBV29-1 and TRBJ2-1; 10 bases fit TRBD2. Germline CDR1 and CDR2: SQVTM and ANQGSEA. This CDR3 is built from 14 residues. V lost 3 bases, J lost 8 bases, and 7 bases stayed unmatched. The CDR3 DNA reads TGCAGCGTTGATGGGCTAGCGGGAGTCTATGAGCAGTTCTTC. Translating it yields CSVDGLAGVYEQFF.

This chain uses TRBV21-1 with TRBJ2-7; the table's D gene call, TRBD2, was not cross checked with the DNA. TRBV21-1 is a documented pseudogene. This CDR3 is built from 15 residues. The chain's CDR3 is CASSRAGREDYEQYF. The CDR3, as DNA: TGTGCCAGCAGCCGAGCGGGACGGGAAGACTACGAGCAGTACTTC.